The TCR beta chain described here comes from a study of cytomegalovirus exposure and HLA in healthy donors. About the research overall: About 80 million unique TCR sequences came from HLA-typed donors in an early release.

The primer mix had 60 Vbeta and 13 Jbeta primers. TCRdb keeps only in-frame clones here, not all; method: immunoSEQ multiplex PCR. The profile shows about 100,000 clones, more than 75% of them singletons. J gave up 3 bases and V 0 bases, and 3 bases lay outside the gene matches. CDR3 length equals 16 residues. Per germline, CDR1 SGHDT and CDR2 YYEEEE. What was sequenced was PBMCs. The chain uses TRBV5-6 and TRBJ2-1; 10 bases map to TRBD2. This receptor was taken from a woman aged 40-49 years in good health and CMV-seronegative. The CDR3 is CASSLGTSGFYNEQFF. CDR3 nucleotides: TGTGCCAGCAGCTTGGGGACTAGCGGATTCTACAATGAGCAGTTCTTC.